Listed below are T cell receptor beta chains from one sample, sequenced in a study of T-cell reconstitution after alpha-beta-depleted transplantation in children. TCRdb recomputed calls from the PCR reads with MiXCR, one row per CDR3 protein. Of some 350,000 distinct CDR3 sequences in the sample, about 9.3% were seen once. Specimen: PBMCs from the stem cell graft donor, collected from the stem cell graft. Receptors originate from a human donor who donated a stem cell graft to a child with acute lymphoblastic leukemia. CDR3s include the opening cysteine and the closing phenylalanine or tryptophan. Each record gives: V gene, clone size, J gene, D gene, CDR3 protein, CDR3 DNA. D genes are given only for firm matches. Clone size is given for some rows only: seen once, a few or many times, or a class if the clone is expanded.

TRBV29-1,NA,TRBJ1-2,NA,CSVEDRGQGSAYGYTF,TGCAGCGTTGAAGATCGGGGCCAGGGGAGCGCCTATGGCTACACCTTC
TRBV7-3,many,TRBJ2-3,TRBD2,CASSQGLAGGWDTQYF,TGTGCCAGCAGCCAGGGACTAGCGGGAGGATGGGATACGCAGTATTTT
TRBV5-6,NA,TRBJ2-3,TRBD1,CASTWGTGITDTQYF,TGTGCCAGCACCTGGGGGACAGGAATCACAGATACGCAGTATTTT
TRBV12-3/TRBV12-4,few,TRBJ2-7,NA,CASSPDSRGQYF,TGTGCCAGCAGCCCCGACAGTCGAGGGCAGTACTTC
TRBV20-1,many,TRBJ2-2,NA,CSARARSGPNTGELFF,TGCAGTGCTAGAGCTCGTAGCGGACCGAACACCGGGGAGCTGTTTTTT
TRBV12-3/TRBV12-4,many,TRBJ1-6,TRBD1,CASTPTGGTSPLHF,TGTGCCAGCACCCCGACAGGGGGGACGTCACCCCTCCACTTT
TRBV5-5,NA,TRBJ2-5,NA,CASSYQQTQYF,TGTGCCAGCAGCTACCAACAGACCCAGTACTTC
TRBV4-1,NA,TRBJ2-7,TRBD1,CASTLSGTGTYEQYF,TGCGCCAGCACTTTATCCGGGACAGGGACCTACGAGCAGTACTTC
TRBV7-8,many,TRBJ1-1,NA,CASSLGTVEAFF,TGTGCCAGCAGCTTAGGGACAGTTGAAGCTTTCTTT
TRBV27,NA,TRBJ2-3,NA,CASRWGALTDTQYF,TGTGCCAGCCGTTGGGGGGCGCTTACAGATACGCAGTATTTT
TRBV6-5,NA,TRBJ2-7,TRBD1,CASSWTGGNQQYF,TGTGCCAGCAGTTGGACAGGGGGAAACCAGCAGTACTTC
TRBV5-6,many,TRBJ1-1,NA,CASSQDRLGTEAFF,TGTGCCAGCAGCCAGGACAGACTGGGCACTGAAGCTTTCTTT
TRBV20-1,NA,TRBJ2-7,TRBD2,CSARDTGRAYEQYF,TGCAGTGCTAGAGATACCGGGAGGGCCTACGAGCAGTACTTC
TRBV4-3,many,TRBJ2-2,NA,CASSQDRGNTGELFF,TGCGCCAGCAGCCAAGATCGGGGGAACACCGGGGAGCTGTTTTTT
TRBV4-3,few,TRBJ2-5,NA,CASSQGSSGEETQYF,TGCGCCAGCAGCCAAGGGTCATCGGGGGAGGAGACCCAGTACTTC
TRBV7-2,NA,TRBJ2-3,NA,CASTVRWGTDTQYF,TGTGCCAGCACCGTGAGGTGGGGCACAGATACGCAGTATTTT
TRBV20-1,few,TRBJ2-2,NA,CSARPSRRFRAGELFF,TGCAGTGCTAGGCCCTCCCGAAGGTTTCGGGCCGGGGAGCTGTTTTTT
TRBV12-3/TRBV12-4,few,TRBJ1-5,NA,CASSFVGSNQPQHF,TGTGCCAGCAGTTTCGTGGGGTCCAATCAGCCCCAGCATTTT
TRBV19,NA,TRBJ1-1,TRBD1,CASSISRGGTEAFF,TGTGCCAGTAGTATTAGCAGGGGGGGTACTGAAGCTTTCTTT
TRBV12-3/TRBV12-4,NA,TRBJ2-3,NA,CASSPDPPYTQYF,TGTGCCAGCAGCCCCGATCCCCCGTATACGCAGTATTTT
TRBV3-1,NA,TRBJ2-3,NA,CASSQDGAIDSTDTQYF,TGTGCCAGCAGCCAAGATGGGGCTATAGATAGCACAGATACGCAGTATTTT
TRBV7-9,NA,TRBJ2-4,NA,CASSNSLAKNIQYF,TGTGCCAGCAGCAACTCTTTAGCCAAAAACATTCAGTACTTC
TRBV14,NA,TRBJ2-7,NA,CASSQDFELAYEQYF,TGTGCCAGCAGCCAAGATTTCGAATTGGCCTACGAGCAGTACTTC
TRBV20-1,NA,TRBJ1-5,NA,CSTSPGSHQPQHF,TGCTCAACCTCGCCCGGTTCGCATCAGCCCCAGCATTTT
TRBV20-1,NA,TRBJ1-4,NA,CSAQTHEDEKLFF,TGCAGTGCGCAGACCCACGAGGATGAAAAACTGTTTTTT
TRBV11-2,few,TRBJ2-2,TRBD1,CASSLTGTGDTGELFF,TGTGCCAGCAGCTTGACCGGGACAGGGGACACCGGGGAGCTGTTTTTT
TRBV18,NA,TRBJ2-3,TRBD1,CASSLTGNTDTQYF,TGTGCCAGCTCGCTGACAGGGAACACAGATACGCAGTATTTT
TRBV11-2,NA,TRBJ2-3,NA,CASSLEGGAGDTQYF,TGTGCCAGCAGCTTAGAAGGGGGGGCTGGAGATACGCAGTATTTT
TRBV20-1,NA,TRBJ1-1,TRBD1,CSASTGDVPIDTEAFF,TGCAGTGCCTCGACAGGGGACGTACCCATTGACACTGAAGCTTTCTTT
TRBV12-3/TRBV12-4,few,TRBJ1-1,TRBD1,CASSSGQGFRAFF,TGTGCCAGCAGTTCGGGACAGGGTTTCCGAGCTTTCTTT
TRBV5-5,many,TRBJ2-7,NA,CASSLTAHEQYF,TGTGCCAGCAGCTTGACGGCTCACGAGCAGTACTTC
TRBV6-5,NA,TRBJ2-7,TRBD2,CASSYPGTSGTAYEQYF,TGTGCCAGCAGTTATCCAGGGACTAGCGGGACGGCCTACGAGCAGTACTTC
TRBV6-5,few,TRBJ1-1,NA,CASSYSSGLNTEAFF,TGTGCCAGCAGTTACTCTTCGGGGTTGAACACTGAAGCTTTCTTT
TRBV7-2,NA,TRBJ2-4,NA,CASSLADSRLAKNIQYF,TGTGCCAGCAGCCTCGCCGACAGCCGCCTAGCCAAAAACATTCAGTACTTC
TRBV27,NA,TRBJ2-1,NA,CASSYRSPAYNEQFF,TGTGCCAGCAGTTATCGCTCCCCGGCCTACAATGAGCAGTTCTTC
TRBV5-1,few,TRBJ1-4,NA,CASSRIEASDEKLFF,TGCGCCAGCAGCCGAATAGAAGCCTCGGATGAAAAACTGTTTTTT
TRBV27,few,TRBJ2-1,TRBD2,CASSLTLAIPYNEQFF,TGTGCCAGCAGTTTAACACTAGCGATCCCCTACAATGAGCAGTTCTTC
TRBV20-1,few,TRBJ2-7,TRBD2,CSAYPGLAGEGAYEQYF,TGCAGTGCTTACCCGGGACTAGCGGGAGAGGGGGCCTACGAGCAGTACTTC
TRBV7-2,NA,TRBJ2-4,NA,CASSLGSAKNIQYF,TGTGCCAGCAGCTTAGGTTCGGCGAAAAACATTCAGTACTTC
TRBV20-1,few,TRBJ2-1,TRBD1,CSARAGTGRYNEQFF,TGCAGTGCTAGGGCCGGGACAGGGCGATACAATGAGCAGTTCTTC
TRBV4-1,NA,TRBJ2-3,TRBD1,CASSQYPGQGHTDTQYF,TGCGCCAGCAGCCAATACCCGGGACAGGGTCATACAGATACGCAGTATTTT
TRBV30,NA,TRBJ2-5,NA,CAWSPPGPGAQYF,TGTGCCTGGAGTCCCCCTGGACCGGGGGCCCAGTACTTC
TRBV9,few,TRBJ2-7,TRBD1,CASSPWTGSYEQYF,TGTGCCAGCAGCCCTTGGACAGGGTCCTACGAGCAGTACTTC
TRBV7-3,NA,TRBJ1-1,TRBD1,CASSLMGDRGRAEAFF,TGTGCCAGCAGCTTAATGGGGGACAGGGGGCGGGCTGAAGCTTTCTTT
TRBV10-3,many,TRBJ1-5,TRBD1,CAISRDRYSNQPQHF,TGTGCCATCAGCAGGGACAGGTATAGCAATCAGCCCCAGCATTTT
TRBV5-1,few,TRBJ1-1,TRBD1,CASSPSGTGGPTIEAFF,TGCGCCAGCAGCCCATCCGGGACAGGGGGACCAACGATCGAAGCTTTCTTT
TRBV4-1,many,TRBJ2-7,TRBD2,CASSHPGLAGIDEQYF,TGCGCCAGCAGCCACCCGGGACTAGCAGGAATCGACGAGCAGTACTTC
TRBV7-9,NA,TRBJ2-1,NA,CASSFRRLHNEQFF,TGTGCCAGCAGCTTTCGGCGGCTTCACAATGAGCAGTTCTTC
TRBV20-1,few,TRBJ2-3,TRBD2,CSARDISGRRTDTQYF,TGCAGTGCTAGAGATATTAGCGGGAGAAGAACAGATACGCAGTATTTT
TRBV29-1,few,TRBJ1-2,NA,CSVERSGGPILGGYTF,TGCAGCGTTGAACGGTCAGGAGGTCCTATACTGGGTGGCTACACCTTC
TRBV3-1,many,TRBJ1-4,TRBD1,CASSRSTGTGFVPKLFF,TGTGCCAGCAGCCGCTCGACAGGGACTGGCTTTGTCCCGAAACTGTTTTTT
TRBV4-1,few,TRBJ2-3,NA,CASSPRDHVLGSTDTQYF,TGCGCCAGCAGCCCCCGCGACCACGTTTTGGGTAGCACAGATACGCAGTATTTT
TRBV5-1,NA,TRBJ2-1,NA,CASTNRGSSYNEQFF,TGCGCCAGCACCAACCGGGGCAGCTCCTACAATGAGCAGTTCTTC
TRBV5-1,NA,TRBJ2-2,TRBD2,CASSPGLAGEYTGELFF,TGCGCCAGCAGCCCGGGACTAGCGGGAGAGTACACCGGGGAGCTGTTTTTT
TRBV5-1,few,TRBJ1-1,NA,CASRPFSGSGVRDTEAFF,TGCGCCAGCAGGCCGTTCTCGGGCTCCGGGGTTAGGGACACTGAAGCTTTCTTT
TRBV27,many,TRBJ2-5,TRBD2,CASSPLAGGETQYF,TGTGCCAGCAGCCCACTAGCGGGAGGGGAGACCCAGTACTTC
TRBV4-3,few,TRBJ2-7,TRBD2,CASSQDAGRDEQYF,TGCGCCAGCAGCCAAGATGCAGGGAGGGACGAGCAGTACTTC